This TCR beta chain derives from a study of shared T cell receptors in the human thymus. Sequencing used immunoSEQ multiplex PCR; TCRdb keeps in-frame clones, though not all of them. The sample carries more than 550,000 clones, 80% to 90% recorded once. Germline CDR1 is SNHLY and CDR2 is FYNNEI. Unmatched junction bases numbered 12, after V lost 3 bases and J lost 3 bases. The CDR3 consists of 17 residues. The sample was also linked to a second study, of human thymus T cells. That work states: Unrelated people showed highly overlapping thymic repertoires, related research reported.

Sequenced material: thymocytes. The V and J genes are TRBV2 and TRBJ2-7; 9 bases are shared with TRBD1. This sequence was found in a girl in the first two years of life with a congenital heart defect. The CDR3 sequence: CASSENRQGGVYYEQYF. DNA for the CDR3: TGTGCCAGCAGTGAGAACCGACAGGGGGGCGTTTACTACGAGCAGTACTTC.